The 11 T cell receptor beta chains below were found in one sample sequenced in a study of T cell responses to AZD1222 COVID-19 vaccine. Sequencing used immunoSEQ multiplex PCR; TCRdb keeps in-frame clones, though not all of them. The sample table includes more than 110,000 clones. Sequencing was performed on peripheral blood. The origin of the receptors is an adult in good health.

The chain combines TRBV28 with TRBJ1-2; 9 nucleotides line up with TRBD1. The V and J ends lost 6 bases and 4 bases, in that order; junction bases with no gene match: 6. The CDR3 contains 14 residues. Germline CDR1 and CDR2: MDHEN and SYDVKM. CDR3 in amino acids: CASRRRDRVYGYTF. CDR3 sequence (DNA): TGTGCCAGCAGGCGCCGGGACAGGGTCTATGGCTACACCTTC.

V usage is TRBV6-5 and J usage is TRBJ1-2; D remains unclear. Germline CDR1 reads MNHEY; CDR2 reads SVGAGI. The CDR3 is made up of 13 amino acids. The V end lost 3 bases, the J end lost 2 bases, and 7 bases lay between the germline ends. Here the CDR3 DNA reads TGTGCCAGCAGTTATGAGGGCAACTATGGCTACACCTTC. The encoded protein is CASSYEGNYGYTF.

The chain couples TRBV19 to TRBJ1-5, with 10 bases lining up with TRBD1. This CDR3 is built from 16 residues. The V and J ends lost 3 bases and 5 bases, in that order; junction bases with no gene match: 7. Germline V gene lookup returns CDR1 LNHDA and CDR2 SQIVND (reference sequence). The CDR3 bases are TGTGCCAGTAGTATCCCCCGGGACAGGGGTTATCAGCCCCAGCATTTT. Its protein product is CASSIPRDRGYQPQHF.

CDR3 sequence: CASSSPYLDDIQYF. CDR3 coding DNA: TGTGCCAGCTCATCTCCTTACCTGGACGACATTCAGTACTTC. This chain uses TRBV18 with TRBJ2-4; no firm D call. The V end lost 5 bases, the J end lost 8 bases, and 16 bases lay between the germline ends. CDR1 is KGHSH, CDR2 LQKENI, per germline. The CDR3 totals 14 residues.

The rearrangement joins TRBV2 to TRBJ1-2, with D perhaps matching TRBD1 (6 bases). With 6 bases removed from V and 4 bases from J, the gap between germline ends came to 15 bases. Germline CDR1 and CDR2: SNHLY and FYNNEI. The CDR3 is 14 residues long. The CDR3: CASSLQGGGYGYTF. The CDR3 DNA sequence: TGTGCCAGCAGCCTACAGGGAGGGGGCTATGGCTACACCTTC.

This chain's CDR3 is CASSLAGEPNEKLFF. CDR3 DNA: TGCGCCAGCAGCTTGGCAGGTGAACCTAATGAAAAACTGTTTTTT. The chain joins TRBV5-1 to TRBJ1-4; unclear D gene. V was pared by 0 bases and J by 3 bases, with 9 bases between. CDR1 SGHRS and CDR2 YFSETQ come from the germline V gene. This CDR3 region has 15 residues.

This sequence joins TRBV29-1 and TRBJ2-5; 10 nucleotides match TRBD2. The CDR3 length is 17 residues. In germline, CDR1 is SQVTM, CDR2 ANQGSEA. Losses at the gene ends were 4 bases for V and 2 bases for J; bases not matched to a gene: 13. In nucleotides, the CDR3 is TGCAGCGTTGCGGGGGGCGGGCTAGCGGGGGCTCAAGAGACCCAGTACTTC. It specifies CSVAGGGLAGAQETQYF.

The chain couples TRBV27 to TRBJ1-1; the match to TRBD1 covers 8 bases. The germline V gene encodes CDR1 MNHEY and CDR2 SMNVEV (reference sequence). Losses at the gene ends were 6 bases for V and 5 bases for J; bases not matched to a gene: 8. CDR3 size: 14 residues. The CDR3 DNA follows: TGTGCCAGCAGCTTTGGAGACAGGGGAACTGAAGCTTTCTTT. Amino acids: CASSFGDRGTEAFF.

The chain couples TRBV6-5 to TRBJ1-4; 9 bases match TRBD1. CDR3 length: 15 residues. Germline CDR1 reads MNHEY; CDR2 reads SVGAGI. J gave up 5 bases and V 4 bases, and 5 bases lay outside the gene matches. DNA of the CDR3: TGTGCCAGCAGTTCCGGCGGGACAGGGAATGAAAAACTGTTTTTT. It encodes CASSSGGTGNEKLFF.

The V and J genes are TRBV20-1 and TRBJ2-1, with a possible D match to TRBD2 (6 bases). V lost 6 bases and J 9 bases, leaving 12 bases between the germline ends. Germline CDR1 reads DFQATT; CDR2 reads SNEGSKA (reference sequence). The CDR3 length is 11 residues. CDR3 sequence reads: CSAQAGVEQFF. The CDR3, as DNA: TGCAGTGCCCAAGCGGGCGTTGAGCAGTTCTTC.

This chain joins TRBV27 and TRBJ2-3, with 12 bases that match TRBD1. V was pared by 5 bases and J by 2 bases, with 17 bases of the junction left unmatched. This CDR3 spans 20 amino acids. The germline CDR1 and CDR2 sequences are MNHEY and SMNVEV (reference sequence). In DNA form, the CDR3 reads TGTGCCAGCAGTACAACCGGGACAGGGGGCTCCTCCAGCCCCACAGATACGCAGTATTTT. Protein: CASSTTGTGGSSSPTDTQYF.